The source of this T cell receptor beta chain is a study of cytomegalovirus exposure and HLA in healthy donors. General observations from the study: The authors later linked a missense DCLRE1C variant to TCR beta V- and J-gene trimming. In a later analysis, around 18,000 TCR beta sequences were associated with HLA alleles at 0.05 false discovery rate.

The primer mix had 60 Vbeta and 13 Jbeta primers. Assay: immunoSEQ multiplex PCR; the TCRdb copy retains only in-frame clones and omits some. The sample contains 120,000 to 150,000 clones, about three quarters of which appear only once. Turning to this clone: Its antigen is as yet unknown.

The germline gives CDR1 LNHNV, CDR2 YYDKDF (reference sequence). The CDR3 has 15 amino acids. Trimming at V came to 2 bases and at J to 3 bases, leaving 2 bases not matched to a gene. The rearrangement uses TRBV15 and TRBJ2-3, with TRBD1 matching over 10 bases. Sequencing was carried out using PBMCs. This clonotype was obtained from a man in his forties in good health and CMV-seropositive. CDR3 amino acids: CATSRSGQGTDTQYF. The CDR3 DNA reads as TGTGCCACCAGCAGATCGGGACAGGGGACAGATACGCAGTATTTT.